A single sample gave rise to the 20 T cell receptor beta chains below, sequenced in a study of liver allograft versus peripheral blood T cells. As for the study in general: Comparisons were made between T cell receptor repertoires found in transplanted livers and those circulating in recipients' peripheral blood.

From the reads, TCRdb called clonotypes with MiXCR, one entry per CDR3 protein. The sample includes about 8,600 distinct CDR3 sequences, approximately 15% of them seen just once. These TCRs come from a human patient who had a liver transplant. A share of the T cells may be of graft donor origin.

By share of the sample, this clonotype is medium-sized. V usage is TRBV27 and J usage is TRBJ2-2; D might be TRBD2 (5 bases). CDR1 and CDR2 (germline): MNHEY, SMNVEV (reference sequence). Trimming removed 3 bases at V and 6 bases at J, with 8 bases between. There are 13 residues in the CDR3. The chain's CDR3 is CASSLREPGELFF. The CDR3 coding sequence is TGTGCCAGCAGTTTGAGGGAGCCCGGGGAGCTGTTTTTT.

On this clonotype: The junction does not match germline at one end; this may be a read error. The gene calls are TRBV12-3 or TRBV12-4 and TRBJ2-7, with D perhaps TRBD1 (6 bases). The CDR3 spans 18 residues. The CDR3 reads CTSSSQGTALLSTYEQYF. The CDR3 DNA follows: TGTACCAGCAGCAGTCAGGGGACGGCCCTTCTCTCAACCTACGAGCAGTACTTC.

This clonotype is classed as medium-sized. CDR3 sequence: CASSEGGAGNTIYF. CDR3 bases: TGTGCCAGCAGTGAAGGGGGCGCCGGAAACACCATATATTTT. The chain couples TRBV6-1 to TRBJ1-3, with D possibly being TRBD1 (5 bases). V lost 1 base and J lost 4, with 8 bases in between. The CDR3 is made up of 14 amino acids. The germline CDR1 and CDR2 sequences are MNHNS and SASEGT.

Judged by abundance, this clonotype is medium-sized. The J gene is TRBJ1-1, the V gene TRBV7-2; perhaps TRBD1 as D (6 bases). CDR3 length equals 14 residues. V gave up 5 bases and J gave up 1 base, with 11 bases separating them. Germline assignment: CDR1 SGHTA and CDR2 FQGNSA. CDR3 nucleotides: TGTGCCAGCAGCCCCGACAGGAGGAACACTGAAGCTTTCTTT. Encoded protein: CASSPDRRNTEAFF.

This chain links TRBV20-1 with TRBJ2-3; D remains unclear. The CDR3 is 12 amino acids. Germline loops: CDR1 DFQATT, CDR2 SNEGSKA (reference sequence). The ends were cut back, 3 bases at V and 0 bases at J, with 4 bases in the middle. CDR3 in DNA: TGCAGTGCTAGGGGTAGCACAGATACGCAGTATTTT. Its protein product is CSARGSTDTQYF.

The chain recombines TRBV20-1 with TRBJ1-1; 12 bases agree with TRBD1. Germline V gene sequence: CDR1 DFQATT, CDR2 SNEGSKA (reference sequence). V was clipped by 6 bases and J by 4 bases; unmatched bases: 9. The CDR3 has 15 residues. CDR3 sequence reads: CSAGGQGALGTEAFF. The CDR3 nucleotides read TGCAGTGCGGGGGGACAGGGGGCTCTGGGCACTGAAGCTTTCTTT.

By frequency in the sample, this clonotype is medium-sized. The V gene is TRBV6-1, the J gene TRBJ1-1; D gene unclear. The CDR3 is made up of 12 amino acids. V lost 3 bases and J lost 5, with 7 bases in between. The germline V gene has CDR1 MNHNS and CDR2 SASEGT. This chain's CDR3 is CASSESRTEAFF. The CDR3 DNA follows: TGTGCCAGCAGTGAGTCCCGTACTGAAGCTTTCTTT.

This clonotype was observed at least ten times. This chain connects TRBV19 to TRBJ1-6; D remains ambiguous. Trimming took 6 bases from V and 10 from J, leaving 10 bases between them. CDR1 and CDR2 from the germline V gene are LNHDA and SQIVND (reference sequence). The CDR3 is 12 residues long. The CDR3 DNA follows: TGTGCCAGTAGCCCGACCAAATCACCCCTCCACTTT. Protein product: CASSPTKSPLHF.

This clonotype ranks as medium-sized. V and J are TRBV20-1 and TRBJ1-5; D might be TRBD1 (6 bases). With 3 bases removed from V and 3 bases from J, the gap between germline ends came to 15 bases. The CDR3 has 15 amino acids. Germline V gives CDR1 DFQATT, CDR2 SNEGSKA (reference sequence). CDR3 amino acids: CSASRGQGFNQPQHF. The CDR3 DNA follows: TGCAGTGCTAGTCGGGGGCAGGGGTTCAATCAGCCCCAGCATTTT.

Worth noting for this clonotype: A much larger clone differs from this one at a single base, so this may be a read error. The gene calls are TRBV6-1 and TRBJ1-2; D is possibly TRBD1 (5 bases). The V gene lost 3 bases and the J gene lost 4 bases, with 15 bases spanning the gap. Germline V gene sequence: CDR1 MNHNS, CDR2 SASEGT. The CDR3 extends over 15 amino acids. CDR3 residues: CASSEPGGGVYGYTF. In nucleotides, the CDR3 is TGTGCCAGCAGTGAGCCTGGGGGTGGGGTCTATGGCTACACCTTC.

The sample holds many counts of this clonotype. The chain recombines TRBV18 with TRBJ1-1, with TRBD1 identical over 9 bases. With 4 bases clipped from V and 2 bases from J, the junction kept 14 bases outside the gene matches. CDR3 length: 18 residues. CDR1 is KGHSH and CDR2 is LQKENI in the germline V gene. The CDR3 here is CASSLLTGGSGDNTEAFF. The CDR3 DNA reads TGTGCCAGCTCACTCCTAACAGGGGGCAGTGGCGATAACACTGAAGCTTTCTTT.

The CDR3 DNA is TGTGCCAGCAGTTTGGACAGGACTGAAGCTTTCTTT. This codes for CASSLDRTEAFF. The chain carries TRBV6-5 and TRBJ1-1; TRBD1 matches at 7 bases. Germline V gene data show CDR1 as MNHEY and CDR2 as SVGAGI. With V trimmed by 4 bases and J by 5 bases, 1 base remained unmatched. The CDR3 contains 12 residues.

Within the sample, this clonotype is medium-sized. This rearrangement joins TRBV6-5 to TRBJ1-6; maybe TRBD1 (5 bases). The germline V gene encodes CDR1 MNHEY and CDR2 SVGAGI. V was clipped by 8 bases and J by 9 bases, with 14 bases between them. The CDR3 sequence is 13 residues long. The CDR3 loop reads CASQKGKSSPLHF. The CDR3 nucleotides read TGTGCCAGCCAGAAGGGGAAGAGTTCACCCCTCCACTTT.

The genes are TRBV7-9 and TRBJ2-5; tentatively, D is TRBD2 (6 bases). This CDR3 spans 16 amino acids. V dropped 2 bases and J dropped 5 bases, with 18 bases sitting between them. Per germline, CDR1 SEHNR and CDR2 FQNEAQ (reference sequence). The chain's CDR3 is CASSLPGGLFGETQYF. The CDR3 DNA reads TGTGCCAGCAGCTTACCCGGCGGACTATTTGGCGAGACCCAGTACTTC. The full variable domain, rest sourced from reference TRBV7-9 and TRBJ2-5, is DTGVSQNPRHKITKRGQNVTFRCDPISEHNRLYWYRQTLGQGPEFLTYFQNEAQLEKSRLLSDRFSAERPKGSFSTLEIQRTEQGDSAMYLCASSLPGGLFGETQYFGPGTRLLVL.

Note on this clonotype: A single base separates this from a much larger clone, so it may be a read error. The rearrangement joins TRBV6-5 to TRBJ1-5; TRBD1 is a possible D gene (5 bases). The V and J ends lost 11 bases and 1 base respectively, with 12 bases between them. CDR3 length: 13 amino acids. Germline loops: CDR1 MNHEY, CDR2 SVGAGI. The CDR3 DNA is TGTGCCCGTCGACAGCCAAGCAATCAGCCCCAGCATTTT. It codes for CARRQPSNQPQHF.

By share of the sample, this clonotype is medium-sized. The chain's CDR3 is CASRPGPSRTEAFF. Here the CDR3 DNA reads TGTGCCAGCAGACCCGGACCGTCTCGAACTGAAGCTTTCTTT. The rearrangement joins TRBV6-5 to TRBJ1-1, with D unresolved. This CDR3 has 14 amino acids. Trimming pared 6 bases from V and 5 bases from J, leaving 16 bases between. Germline V lookup: CDR1 MNHEY, CDR2 SVGAGI.

This clonotype is labeled medium-sized. The gene calls are TRBV18 and TRBJ1-3; possibly TRBD1 for D (5 bases). CDR1 KGHSH and CDR2 LQKENI come from the germline V gene. This CDR3 has 16 residues. The V and J ends lost 3 bases and 0 bases respectively, with 12 bases between them. The CDR3 DNA reads as TGTGCCAGCTCACCGGGTGACAGCAACTCTGGAAACACCATATATTTT. Translating it yields CASSPGDSNSGNTIYF.

This chain connects TRBV19 to TRBJ1-2; a possible D gene is TRBD1 (5 bases). The V and J ends lost 5 bases and 4 bases respectively, with 17 bases between them. This CDR3 comprises 15 residues. Per the germline V gene, CDR1 is LNHDA and CDR2 is SQIVND (reference sequence). CDR3 protein: CASSASEQVTYGYTF. The DNA of the CDR3 is TGTGCCAGTAGTGCCTCAGAACAGGTTACCTATGGCTACACCTTC.

This chain joins TRBV20-1 and TRBJ1-2, with 8 bases fitting TRBD1. The V gene's germline CDR1 is DFQATT and CDR2 SNEGSKA (reference sequence). V lost 4 bases to trimming and J lost 5 bases; unmatched junction nucleotides: 9. The CDR3 sequence is 14 residues long. The CDR3 protein is CSATTRTGRYGYTF. CDR3 nucleotide sequence: TGCAGTGCTACTACCCGGACAGGGAGATATGGCTACACCTTC.

This clonotype has ten or more counts. The chain couples TRBV6-5 to TRBJ2-3; possible D gene TRBD1, 5 bases. The CDR3 covers 16 residues. V was cut by 0 bases and J by 5 bases, with 15 bases left in between. Germline assignment: CDR1 MNHEY and CDR2 SVGAGI. CDR3 residues: CASSYSNRHSRDTQYF. The CDR3, as DNA: TGTGCCAGCAGTTACTCGAACAGGCATTCAAGAGATACGCAGTATTTT.